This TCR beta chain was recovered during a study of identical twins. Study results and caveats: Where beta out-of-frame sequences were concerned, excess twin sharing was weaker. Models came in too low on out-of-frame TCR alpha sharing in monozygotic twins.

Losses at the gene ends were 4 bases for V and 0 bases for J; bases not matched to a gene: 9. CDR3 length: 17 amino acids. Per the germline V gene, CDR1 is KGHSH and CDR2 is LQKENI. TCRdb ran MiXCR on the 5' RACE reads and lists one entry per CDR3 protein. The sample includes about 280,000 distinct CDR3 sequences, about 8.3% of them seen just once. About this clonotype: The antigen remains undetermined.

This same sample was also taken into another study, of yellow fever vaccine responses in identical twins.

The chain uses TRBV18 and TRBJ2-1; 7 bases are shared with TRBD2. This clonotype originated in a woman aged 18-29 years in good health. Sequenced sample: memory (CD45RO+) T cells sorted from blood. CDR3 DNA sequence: TGTGCCAGCTCACTGCCCGGACTAGATTCCTCCTACAATGAGCAGTTCTTC. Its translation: CASSLPGLDSSYNEQFF. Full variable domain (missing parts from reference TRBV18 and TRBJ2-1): NAGVMQNPRHLVRRRGQEARLRCSPMKGHSHVYWYRQLPEEGLKFMVYLQKENIIDESGMPKERFSAEFPKEGPSILRIQQVVRGDSAAYFCASSLPGLDSSYNEQFFGPGTRLTVL.